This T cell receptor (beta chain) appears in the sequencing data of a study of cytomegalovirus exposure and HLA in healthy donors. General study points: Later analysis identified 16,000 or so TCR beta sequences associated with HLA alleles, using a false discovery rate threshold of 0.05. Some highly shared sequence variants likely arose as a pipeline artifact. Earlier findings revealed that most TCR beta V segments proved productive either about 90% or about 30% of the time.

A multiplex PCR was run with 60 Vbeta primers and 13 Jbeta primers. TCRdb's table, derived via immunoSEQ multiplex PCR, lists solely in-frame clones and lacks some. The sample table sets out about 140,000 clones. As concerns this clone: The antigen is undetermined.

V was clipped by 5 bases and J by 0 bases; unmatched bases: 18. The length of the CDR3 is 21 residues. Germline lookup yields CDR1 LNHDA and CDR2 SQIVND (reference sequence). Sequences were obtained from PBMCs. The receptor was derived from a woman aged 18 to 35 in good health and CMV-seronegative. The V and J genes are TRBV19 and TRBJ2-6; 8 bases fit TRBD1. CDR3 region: CASSAPGGGTIGGSGANVLTF. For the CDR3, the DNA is TGTGCCAGTAGTGCACCAGGGGGCGGAACGATTGGTGGCTCTGGGGCCAACGTCCTGACTTTC.